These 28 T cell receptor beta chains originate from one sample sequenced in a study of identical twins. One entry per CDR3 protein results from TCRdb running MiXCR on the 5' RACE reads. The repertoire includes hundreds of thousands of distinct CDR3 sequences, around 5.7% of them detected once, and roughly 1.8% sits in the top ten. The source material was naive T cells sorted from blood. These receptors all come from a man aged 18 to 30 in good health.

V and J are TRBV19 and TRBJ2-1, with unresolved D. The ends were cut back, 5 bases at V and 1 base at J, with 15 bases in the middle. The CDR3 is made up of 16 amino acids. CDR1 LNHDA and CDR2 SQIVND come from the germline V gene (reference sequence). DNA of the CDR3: TGTGCCAGTAGTTCCCCGACTGTCTTTTCCTACAATGAGCAGTTCTTC. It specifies CASSSPTVFSYNEQFF. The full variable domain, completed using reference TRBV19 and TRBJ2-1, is DGGITQSPKYLFRKEGQNVTLSCEQNLNHDAMYWYRQDPGQGLRLIYYSQIVNDFQKGDIAEGYSVSREKKESFPLTVTSAQKNPTAFYLCASSSPTVFSYNEQFFGPGTRLTVL.

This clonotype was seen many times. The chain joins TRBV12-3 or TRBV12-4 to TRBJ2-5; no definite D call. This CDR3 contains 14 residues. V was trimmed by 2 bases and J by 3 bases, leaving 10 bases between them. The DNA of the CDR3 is TGTGCCAGCAGTTTACTGCCAGGAAAAGAGACCCAGTACTTC. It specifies CASSLLPGKETQYF.

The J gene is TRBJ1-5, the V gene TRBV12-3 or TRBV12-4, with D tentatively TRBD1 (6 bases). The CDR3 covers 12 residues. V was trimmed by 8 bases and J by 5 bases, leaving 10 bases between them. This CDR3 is CASRQAYQPQHF. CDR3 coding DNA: TGTGCCAGCCGACAGGCTTATCAGCCCCAGCATTTT.

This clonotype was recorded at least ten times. The CDR3 nucleotides are TGTGCCAGCAGTTTTATAGGGAATGAAAAACTGTTTTTT. Amino acids: CASSFIGNEKLFF. This chain connects TRBV27 to TRBJ1-4; no firm D call. CDR1 is MNHEY, CDR2 SMNVEV, per germline (reference sequence). Trimming stripped 3 bases from V and 5 bases from J, with 7 bases between. This CDR3 is 13 amino acids long. Filled out from reference TRBV27 and TRBJ1-4, the complete variable domain reads EAQVTQNPRYLITVTGKKLTVTCSQNMNHEYMSWYRQDPGLGLRQIYYSMNVEVTDKGDVPEGYKVSRKEKRNFPLILESPSPNQTSLYFCASSFIGNEKLFFGSGTQLSVL.

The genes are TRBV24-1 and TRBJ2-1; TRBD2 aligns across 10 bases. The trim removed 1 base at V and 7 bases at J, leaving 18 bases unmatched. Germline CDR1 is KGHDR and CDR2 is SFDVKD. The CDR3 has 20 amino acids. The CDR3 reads CATSDFCISTSGRAWNEQFF. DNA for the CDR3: TGTGCCACCAGTGATTTCTGCATTTCGACCAGCGGGAGGGCCTGGAATGAGCAGTTCTTC.

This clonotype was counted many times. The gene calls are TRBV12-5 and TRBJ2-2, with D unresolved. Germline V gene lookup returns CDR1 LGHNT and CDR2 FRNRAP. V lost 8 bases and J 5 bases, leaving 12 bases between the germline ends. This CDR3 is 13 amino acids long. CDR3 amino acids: CASRLGGTGELFF. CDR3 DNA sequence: TGTGCTAGTCGACTCGGTGGAACCGGGGAGCTGTTTTTT.

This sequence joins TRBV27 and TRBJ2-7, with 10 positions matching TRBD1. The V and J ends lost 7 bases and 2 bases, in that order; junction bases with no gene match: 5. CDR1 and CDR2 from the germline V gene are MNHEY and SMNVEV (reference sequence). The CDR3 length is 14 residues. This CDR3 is CASKTGTGAYEQYF. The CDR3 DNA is TGTGCCAGCAAAACCGGGACAGGGGCCTACGAGCAGTACTTC.

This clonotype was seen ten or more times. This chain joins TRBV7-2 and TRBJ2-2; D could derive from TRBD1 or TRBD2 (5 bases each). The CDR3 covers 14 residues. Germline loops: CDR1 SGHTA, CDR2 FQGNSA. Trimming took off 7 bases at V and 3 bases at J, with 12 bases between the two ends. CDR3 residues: CASNRRRDTGELFF. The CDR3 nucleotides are TGTGCCAGCAACAGGAGGCGGGACACCGGGGAGCTGTTTTTT.

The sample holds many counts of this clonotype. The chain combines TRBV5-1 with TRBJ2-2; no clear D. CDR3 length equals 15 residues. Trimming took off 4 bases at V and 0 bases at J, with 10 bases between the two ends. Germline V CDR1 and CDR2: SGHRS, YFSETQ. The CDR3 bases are TGCGCCAGCAGCCCTAATCTCGCGAACACCGGGGAGCTGTTTTTT. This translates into CASSPNLANTGELFF.

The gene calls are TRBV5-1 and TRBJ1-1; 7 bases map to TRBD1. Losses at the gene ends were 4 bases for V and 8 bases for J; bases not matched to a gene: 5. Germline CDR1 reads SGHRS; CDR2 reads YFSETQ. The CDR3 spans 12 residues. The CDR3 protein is CASSMDRHEAFF. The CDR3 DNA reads TGCGCCAGCAGCATGGACAGGCACGAAGCTTTCTTT.

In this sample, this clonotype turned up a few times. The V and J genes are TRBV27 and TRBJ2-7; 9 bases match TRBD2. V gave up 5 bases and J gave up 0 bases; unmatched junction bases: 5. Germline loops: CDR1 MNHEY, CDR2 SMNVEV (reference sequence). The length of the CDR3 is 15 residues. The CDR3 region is CASSVTSGSSYEQYF. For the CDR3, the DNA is TGTGCCAGCAGTGTGACTAGCGGAAGCTCCTACGAGCAGTACTTC.

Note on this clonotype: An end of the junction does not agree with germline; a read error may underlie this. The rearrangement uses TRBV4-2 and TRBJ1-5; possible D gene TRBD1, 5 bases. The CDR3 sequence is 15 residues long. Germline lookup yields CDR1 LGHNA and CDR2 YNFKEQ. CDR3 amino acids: CASSEEAQGNQPQHF. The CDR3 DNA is TGTGCCAGCAGCGAAGAGGCACAGGGCAATCAGCCCCAGCATTTT.

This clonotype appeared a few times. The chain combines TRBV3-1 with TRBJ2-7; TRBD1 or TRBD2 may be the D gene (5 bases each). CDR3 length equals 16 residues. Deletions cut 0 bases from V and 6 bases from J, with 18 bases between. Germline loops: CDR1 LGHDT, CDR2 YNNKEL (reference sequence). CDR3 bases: TGTGCCAGCAGCCAAGATTCATGGGGGAAAGGTGGCGAGCAGTACTTC. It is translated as CASSQDSWGKGGEQYF.

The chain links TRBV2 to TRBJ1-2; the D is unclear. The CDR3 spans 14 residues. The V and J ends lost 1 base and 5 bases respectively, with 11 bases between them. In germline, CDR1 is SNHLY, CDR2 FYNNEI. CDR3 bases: TGTGCCAGCAGTGAAGGGGCCGAACTATATGGCTACACCTTC. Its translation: CASSEGAELYGYTF.

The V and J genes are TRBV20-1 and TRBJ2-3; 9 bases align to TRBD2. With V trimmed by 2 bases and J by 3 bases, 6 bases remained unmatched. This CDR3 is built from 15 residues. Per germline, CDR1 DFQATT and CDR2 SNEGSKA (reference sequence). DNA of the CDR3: TGCAGTGCTAGAATACTAGCGGGCAGAACAGATACGCAGTATTTT. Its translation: CSARILAGRTDTQYF.

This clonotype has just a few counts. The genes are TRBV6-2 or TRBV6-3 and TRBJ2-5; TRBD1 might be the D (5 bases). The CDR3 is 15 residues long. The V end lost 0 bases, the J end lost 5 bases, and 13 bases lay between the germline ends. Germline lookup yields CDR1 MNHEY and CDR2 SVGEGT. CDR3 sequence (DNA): TGTGCCAGCAGTTACTCGACGTTGGGGCCGGAGACCCAGTACTTC. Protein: CASSYSTLGPETQYF.

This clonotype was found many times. The CDR3 loop reads CASRIDSLNTEAFF. The DNA for the CDR3 is TGTGCCAGCAGAATAGACAGCTTGAACACTGAAGCTTTCTTT. V gene TRBV6-2 or TRBV6-3 combines with J gene TRBJ1-1, with D possibly matching TRBD1 (5 bases). Deletions cut 6 bases from V and 0 bases from J, with 11 bases between. Germline loops: CDR1 MNHEY, CDR2 SVGEGT. The CDR3 has 14 residues.

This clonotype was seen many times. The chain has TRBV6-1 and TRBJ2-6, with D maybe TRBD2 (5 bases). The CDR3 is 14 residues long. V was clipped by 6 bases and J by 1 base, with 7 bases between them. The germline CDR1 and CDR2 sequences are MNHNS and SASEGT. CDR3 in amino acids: CASSGESGANVLTF. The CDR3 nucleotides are TGTGCCAGCAGCGGGGAATCTGGGGCCAACGTCCTGACTTTC.

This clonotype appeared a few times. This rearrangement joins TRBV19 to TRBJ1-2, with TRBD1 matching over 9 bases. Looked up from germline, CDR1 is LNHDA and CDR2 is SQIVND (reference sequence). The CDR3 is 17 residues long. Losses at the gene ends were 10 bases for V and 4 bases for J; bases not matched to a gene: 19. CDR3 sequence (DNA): TGTGCCACCCTACCATCCGGCTCGGGACAGGGCTCCTATGGCTACACCTTC. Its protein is CATLPSGSGQGSYGYTF.

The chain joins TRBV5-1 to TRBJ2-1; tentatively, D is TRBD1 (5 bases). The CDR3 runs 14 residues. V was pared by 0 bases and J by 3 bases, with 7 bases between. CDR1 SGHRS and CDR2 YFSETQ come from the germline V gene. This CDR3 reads CASSLVGHYNEQFF. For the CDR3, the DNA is TGCGCCAGCAGCTTGGTTGGACACTACAATGAGCAGTTCTTC. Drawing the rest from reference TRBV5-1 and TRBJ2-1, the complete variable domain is KAGVTQTPRYLIKTRGQQVTLSCSPISGHRSVSWYQQTPGQGLQFLFEYFSETQRNKGNFPGRFSGRQFSNSRSEMNVSTLELGDSALYLCASSLVGHYNEQFFGPGTRLTVL.

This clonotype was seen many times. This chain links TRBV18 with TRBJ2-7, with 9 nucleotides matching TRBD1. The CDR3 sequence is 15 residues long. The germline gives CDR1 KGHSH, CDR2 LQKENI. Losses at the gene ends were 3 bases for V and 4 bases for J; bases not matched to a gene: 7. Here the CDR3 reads CASSPQQGAGYEQYF. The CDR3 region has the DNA TGTGCCAGCTCACCGCAACAGGGGGCCGGGTACGAGCAGTACTTC.

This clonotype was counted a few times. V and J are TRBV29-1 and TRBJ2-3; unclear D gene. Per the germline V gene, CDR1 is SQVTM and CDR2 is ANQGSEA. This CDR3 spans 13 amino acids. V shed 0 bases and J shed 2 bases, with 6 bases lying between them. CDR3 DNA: TGCAGCGTTGAAGAGGGCAACACAGATACGCAGTATTTT. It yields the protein CSVEEGNTDTQYF.

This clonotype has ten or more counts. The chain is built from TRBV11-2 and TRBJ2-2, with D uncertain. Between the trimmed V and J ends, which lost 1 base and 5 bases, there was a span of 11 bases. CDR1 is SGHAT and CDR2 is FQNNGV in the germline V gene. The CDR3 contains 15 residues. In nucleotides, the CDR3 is TGTGCCAGCAGCTTAGTATTGAGGAGAACCGGGGAGCTGTTTTTT. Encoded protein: CASSLVLRRTGELFF.

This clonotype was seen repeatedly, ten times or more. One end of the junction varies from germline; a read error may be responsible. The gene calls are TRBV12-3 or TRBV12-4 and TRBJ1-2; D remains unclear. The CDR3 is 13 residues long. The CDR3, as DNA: TGTGCCAGCAGTTTAGGCCCAGGACCAACATTGGAATTC. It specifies CASSLGPGPTLEF.

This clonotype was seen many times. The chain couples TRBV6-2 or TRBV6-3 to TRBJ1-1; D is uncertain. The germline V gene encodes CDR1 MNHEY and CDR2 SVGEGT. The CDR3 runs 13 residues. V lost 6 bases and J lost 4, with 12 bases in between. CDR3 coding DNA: TGTGCCAGCAGCTCATGGGGATCCACTGAAGCTTTCTTT. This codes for CASSSWGSTEAFF.

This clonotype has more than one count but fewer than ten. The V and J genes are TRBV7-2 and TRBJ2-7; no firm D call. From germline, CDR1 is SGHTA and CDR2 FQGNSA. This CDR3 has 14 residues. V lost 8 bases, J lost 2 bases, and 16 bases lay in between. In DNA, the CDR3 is TGTGCCAGCGCAATTAGGGCAGGCCCCTACGAGCAGTACTTC. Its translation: CASAIRAGPYEQYF.

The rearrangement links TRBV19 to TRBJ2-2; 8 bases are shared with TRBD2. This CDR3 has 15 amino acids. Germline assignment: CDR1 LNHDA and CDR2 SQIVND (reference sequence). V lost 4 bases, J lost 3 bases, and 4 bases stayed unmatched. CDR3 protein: CASSTKLADTGELFF. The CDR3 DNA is TGTGCCAGTAGTACCAAACTAGCGGACACCGGGGAGCTGTTTTTT.

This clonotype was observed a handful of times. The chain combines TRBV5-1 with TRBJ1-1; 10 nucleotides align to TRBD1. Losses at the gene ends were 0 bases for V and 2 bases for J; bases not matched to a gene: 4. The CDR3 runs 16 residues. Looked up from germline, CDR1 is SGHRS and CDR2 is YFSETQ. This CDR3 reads CASSLEGQGYNTEAFF. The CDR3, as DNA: TGCGCCAGCAGCTTGGAGGGACAGGGGTATAACACTGAAGCTTTCTTT.